Listed here are 31 T cell receptor beta chains from one sample, sequenced in a study of cytomegalovirus exposure and HLA in healthy donors (TCRdb year 2017). Library prep was done by the immunoSEQ multiplex PCR assay. The multiplex PCR relied on a mix of 60 forward primers for TCR Vbeta segments and 13 reverse primers for TCR Jbeta segments. Held by TCRdb, this immuneACCESS table contains in-frame sequences only and omits some clones. Under half of the omission traces to an unresolved V gene where checked; the cause of the rest is unknown. Across this sample there are roughly 100,000 clones, with roughly four fifths seen only once. The ten biggest clones cover less than 2% of the sample. The material sequenced was PBMCs. Receptors originate from a man over 45 in good health and CMV-seronegative.

A few counts support this clone. The chain combines TRBV15 with TRBJ1-2, with D hard to call. Trimming stripped 9 bases from V and 4 bases from J, with 21 bases between. Germline V gene data show CDR1 as LNHNV and CDR2 as YYDKDF (reference sequence). There are 15 residues in the CDR3. CDR3 residues: CATSIGNTLAYGYTF. DNA for the CDR3: TGTGCCACATCAATCGGGAACACCCTCGCCTATGGCTACACCTTC.

This clone was picked up a small number of times. CDR3: CASSSRLAGGNEQFF. The DNA for the CDR3 is TGTGCCAGTAGTTCACGACTAGCGGGGGGGAATGAGCAGTTCTTC. This chain uses TRBV19 with TRBJ2-1; TRBD2 agrees at 14 bases. This CDR3 has 15 residues. Germline CDR1 and CDR2: LNHDA and SQIVND (reference sequence). V shed 5 bases, J shed 7 bases, and the junction held 4 bases outside the gene matches.

The chain carries TRBV5-1 and TRBJ2-5; D is possibly TRBD2 (6 bases). The CDR3 is 14 amino acids. Germline-derived CDR1 and CDR2 are SGHRS and YFSETQ. Trimming removed 3 bases from V and 5 bases from J, with 14 bases in between. The CDR3 sequence: CASSSGGVRETQYF. CDR3 coding DNA: TGCGCCAGCAGCTCCGGAGGGGTGCGGGAGACCCAGTACTTC.

About this clone itself: One end of the junction does not line up with germline, which may come from a read error. The chain combines TRBV7-9 with TRBJ2-7; no reliable D call. The CDR3 is 12 amino acids. Germline values: CDR1 SEHNR, CDR2 FQNEAQ (reference sequence). The CDR3 nucleotides read TGTTCCAGCAGCCCATCCGGCTACGAGCAGTACTTC. It translates to CSSSPSGYEQYF. Full variable domain (missing parts from reference TRBV7-9 and TRBJ2-7): DTGVSQNPRHKITKRGQNVTFRCDPISEHNRLYWYRQTLGQGPEFLTYFQNEAQLEKSRLLSDRFSAERPKGSFSTLEIQRTEQGDSAMYLCSSSPSGYEQYFGPGTRLTVT.

The chain uses TRBV5-1 and TRBJ2-7; 9 bases line up with TRBD1. V was pared by 5 bases and J by 3 bases, with 9 bases of the junction left unmatched. Germline V lookup: CDR1 SGHRS, CDR2 YFSETQ. The CDR3 runs 15 residues. CDR3 DNA: TGCGCCAGCAGGCCTGGGACAGGGCTGTTCTACGAGCAGTACTTC. Its translation: CASRPGTGLFYEQYF.

This clone was picked up one time. The J gene is TRBJ2-7, the V gene TRBV7-9; 9 bases are shared with TRBD1. Germline CDR1 is SEHNR and CDR2 is FQNEAQ (reference sequence). Trimming took 4 bases from V and 2 from J; bases not matched to a gene: 9. This CDR3 has 16 residues. The CDR3 region is CASSSRDRDGAYEQYF. The DNA for the CDR3 is TGTGCCAGCAGCTCCCGGGACAGGGATGGTGCCTACGAGCAGTACTTC.

This clone is a singleton in its sample. V usage is TRBV27 and J usage is TRBJ2-5, with TRBD1 identical over 8 bases. V dropped 3 bases and J dropped 4; count of bases not matched to a gene: 4. CDR3 size: 14 residues. Looked up from germline, CDR1 is MNHEY and CDR2 is SMNVEV (reference sequence). Written as DNA, the CDR3 is TGTGCCAGCAGTTTTTCCGGGACAGGAGAGACCCAGTACTTC. This gives the protein CASSFSGTGETQYF.

The chain joins TRBV19 to TRBJ2-5; no definite D call. This CDR3 is built from 14 residues. Trimming stripped 0 bases from V and 10 bases from J, with 15 bases between. Germline V CDR1 and CDR2: LNHDA, SQIVND (reference sequence). In DNA, the CDR3 is TGTGCCAGTAGTATAGATATAGACTCCACGGGCCAGTACTTC. Translated, it gives CASSIDIDSTGQYF.

The chain links TRBV11-2 to TRBJ1-1; a possible D gene is TRBD1 (5 bases). The CDR3 covers 13 residues. V was trimmed by 2 bases and J by 3 bases, leaving 7 bases between them. Germline CDR1 and CDR2: SGHAT and FQNNGV. CDR3 sequence: CASSLQGHTEAFF. The CDR3 coding sequence is TGTGCCAGCAGCTTACAGGGTCACACTGAAGCTTTCTTT. The full variable domain, its missing parts supplied by reference TRBV11-2 and TRBJ1-1, is EAGVAQSPRYKIIEKRQSVAFWCNPISGHATLYWYQQILGQGPKLLIQFQNNGVVDDSQLPKDRFSAERLKGVDSTLKIQPAKLEDSAVYLCASSLQGHTEAFFGQGTRLTVV.

V usage is TRBV25-1 and J usage is TRBJ2-4, with D tentatively TRBD2 (7 bases). The V gene's germline CDR1 is MGHDK and CDR2 SYGVNS. This CDR3 contains 15 residues. The V gene lost 4 bases and the J gene lost 5 bases, with 15 bases spanning the gap. CDR3: CASSGSGGHENIQYF. As DNA, the CDR3 is TGTGCCAGCAGTGGATCGGGGGGCCATGAAAACATTCAGTACTTC. Filled out from reference TRBV25-1 and TRBJ2-4, the complete variable domain reads EADIYQTPRYLVIGTGKKITLECSQTMGHDKMYWYQQDPGMELHLIHYSYGVNSTEKGDLSSESTVSRIRTEHFPLTLESARPSHTSQYLCASSGSGGHENIQYFGAGTRLSVL.

The chain couples TRBV5-1 to TRBJ2-1, with 7 bases that match TRBD2. The CDR3 runs to 15 residues. Germline CDR1 is SGHRS and CDR2 is YFSETQ. The V and J ends lost 0 bases and 5 bases, in that order; junction bases with no gene match: 5. The CDR3 DNA reads as TGCGCCAGCAGCTTGGTTGTAGCGGGCAACAATGAGCAGTTCTTC. Amino acid sequence: CASSLVVAGNNEQFF. Looking up the rest from reference TRBV5-1 and TRBJ2-1 gives the full variable domain: KAGVTQTPRYLIKTRGQQVTLSCSPISGHRSVSWYQQTPGQGLQFLFEYFSETQRNKGNFPGRFSGRQFSNSRSEMNVSTLELGDSALYLCASSLVVAGNNEQFFGPGTRLTVL.

As concerns this clone: Other nucleotide sequences in the sample specify the same CDR3. The V gene is TRBV20-1, the J gene TRBJ1-2, with D unresolved. Looked up from germline, CDR1 is DFQATT and CDR2 is SNEGSKA (reference sequence). V was pared by 6 bases and J by 5 bases, with 7 bases between. The CDR3 has 10 residues. This chain's CDR3 is CSAPGYGYTF. CDR3 DNA: TGCAGTGCGCCAGGATATGGCTACACCTTC.

This clone was picked up a small number of times. The rearrangement uses TRBV7-8 and TRBJ2-7, with D tentatively TRBD1 (6 bases). The germline gives CDR1 SGHVS, CDR2 FQNEAQ. The CDR3 covers 14 residues. V was clipped by 0 bases and J by 5 bases, with 11 bases between them. CDR3: CASSLAGQGHEQYV. The DNA of the CDR3 is TGTGCCAGCAGCTTAGCGGGGCAGGGGCACGAGCAGTACGTC.

This rearrangement joins TRBV28 to TRBJ1-6; TRBD1 might be the D (6 bases). This CDR3 is built from 16 residues. Deletions cut 6 bases from V and 3 bases from J, with 15 bases between. From germline, CDR1 is MDHEN and CDR2 SYDVKM. CDR3 region: CASRAPGDGYNSPLHF. The DNA for the CDR3 is TGTGCCAGCAGGGCCCCAGGGGACGGCTATAATTCACCCCTCCACTTT.

This chain links TRBV7-8 with TRBJ2-2; TRBD1 aligns across 8 bases. Per the germline V gene, CDR1 is SGHVS and CDR2 is FQNEAQ. J lost 7 bases, V lost 5 bases, and 6 bases had no gene match. This CDR3 is built from 14 residues. The CDR3 DNA sequence: TGTGCCAGCAGCCGGACAGGGTGGAACGGGGAGCTGTTTTTT. Protein sequence: CASSRTGWNGELFF. Looking up the rest from reference TRBV7-8 and TRBJ2-2 gives the full variable domain: GAGVSQSPRYKVAKRGQDVALRCDPISGHVSLFWYQQALGQGPEFLTYFQNEAQLDKSGLPSDRFFAERPEGSVSTLKIQRTQQEDSAVYLCASSRTGWNGELFFGEGSRLTVL.

This clone was detected once. The V call is TRBV6-4, the J call TRBJ2-3; 12 bases fit TRBD2. The length of the CDR3 is 14 residues. Germline-derived CDR1 and CDR2 are MRHNA and SNTAGT. The junction had 0 bases not matched to a gene; V was cut back by 4 bases and J by 4 bases. This CDR3 is CASSGTSGADTQYF. The CDR3 region has the DNA TGTGCCAGCAGTGGGACTAGCGGGGCAGATACGCAGTATTTT.

The chain uses TRBV5-5 and TRBJ1-6; D is unclear. Trimming stripped 3 bases from V and 6 bases from J, with 10 bases between. This CDR3 is built from 14 residues. The germline V gene has CDR1 SGHKS and CDR2 YYEKEE (reference sequence). The CDR3 loop reads CASSSEHINSPLHF. CDR3 nucleotides: TGTGCCAGCAGCTCAGAACACATTAATTCACCCCTCCACTTT.

J is TRBJ2-1 and V is TRBV5-1, with 13 bases fitting TRBD2. This CDR3 comprises 18 residues. Germline values: CDR1 SGHRS, CDR2 YFSETQ. Trimming removed 4 bases from V and 6 bases from J; junction bases left unmatched: 13. The CDR3 DNA reads TGCGCCAGCAGCCCGGCTCGAGGGACTAGCGGGGTTTCCAATGAGCAGTTCTTC. It codes for CASSPARGTSGVSNEQFF.

The chain employs TRBV7-2 and TRBJ2-6; D is possibly TRBD1 (5 bases). The germline V and J ends were trimmed by 1 base and 2 bases, with 6 bases remaining between them. The CDR3 totals 15 residues. The germline V gene has CDR1 SGHTA and CDR2 FQGNSA. CDR3 coding DNA: TGTGCCAGCAGCTTAGAAGGGGCTGGGGCCAACGTCCTGACTTTC. Protein: CASSLEGAGANVLTF. The full variable domain, with the rest looked up from reference TRBV7-2 and TRBJ2-6, is GAGVSQSPSNKVTEKGKDVELRCDPISGHTALYWYRQSLGQGLEFLIYFQGNSAPDKSGLPSDRFSAERTGGSVSTLTIQRTQQEDSAVYLCASSLEGAGANVLTFGAGSRLTVL.

Comments on this clone: One end of the junction fails to match germline, which may point to a read error. CDR3: CSSSLLYEQFF. CDR3 in DNA: TGTTCCAGCAGCTTGCTCTACGAGCAGTTCTTC. V gene TRBV7-9 combines with J gene TRBJ2-1, with D hard to call. Per germline, CDR1 SEHNR and CDR2 FQNEAQ (reference sequence). CDR3 size: 11 residues.

The chain joins TRBV6-5 to TRBJ1-4; D uncertain. This CDR3 contains 14 residues. Per germline, CDR1 MNHEY and CDR2 SVGAGI. V lost 2 bases to trimming and J lost 0 bases, with 4 bases between them. The CDR3 here is CASSYTPTNEKLFF. The DNA for the CDR3 is TGTGCCAGCAGTTACACTCCAACTAATGAAAAACTGTTTTTT.

This chain uses TRBV5-5 with TRBJ1-5; 7 bases agree with TRBD1. CDR3 length equals 16 residues. The germline gives CDR1 SGHKS, CDR2 YYEKEE (reference sequence). The V gene end was trimmed by 1 base and the J gene end by 7 bases; junction bases not matched to a gene: 11. The CDR3 DNA is TGTGCCAGCAGCTTGATTCCGGACAGGTTCGGACAGCCCCAGCATTTT. This translates into CASSLIPDRFGQPQHF.

The chain employs TRBV5-5 and TRBJ1-2; D is possibly TRBD1 (5 bases). V gave up 1 base and J gave up 0 bases, with 10 bases separating them. The CDR3 extends over 15 amino acids. Germline CDR1 is SGHKS and CDR2 is YYEKEE (reference sequence). CDR3 sequence: CASSLREGANYGYTF. The CDR3 DNA sequence: TGTGCCAGCAGCTTGAGGGAAGGGGCTAACTATGGCTACACCTTC. The full variable domain, rest sourced from reference TRBV5-5 and TRBJ1-2, is DAGVTQSPTHLIKTRGQQVTLRCSPISGHKSVSWYQQVLGQGPQFIFQYYEKEERGRGNFPDRFSARQFPNYSSELNVNALLLGDSALYLCASSLREGANYGYTFGSGTRLTVV.

This chain joins TRBV6-1 and TRBJ2-5; 7 bases fit TRBD1. Unmatched junction bases numbered 4, after V lost 4 bases and J lost 2 bases. The germline CDR1 and CDR2 sequences are MNHNS and SASEGT. There are 14 residues in the CDR3. The CDR3 sequence: CASSVRDSQETQYF. DNA of the CDR3: TGTGCCAGCAGTGTCCGGGACAGTCAAGAGACCCAGTACTTC.

V is TRBV19 and J is TRBJ1-5; D is undetermined. Trimming took off 0 bases at V and 1 base at J, with 13 bases between the two ends. The V gene's germline CDR1 is LNHDA and CDR2 SQIVND (reference sequence). This CDR3 is 17 amino acids long. CDR3 nucleotide sequence: TGTGCCAGTAGTATAGAGGGAGGGAGGCCGAGCAATCAGCCCCAGCATTTT. Its translation: CASSIEGGRPSNQPQHF. The entire variable domain, with the rest obtained from reference TRBV19 and TRBJ1-5, is as follows: DGGITQSPKYLFRKEGQNVTLSCEQNLNHDAMYWYRQDPGQGLRLIYYSQIVNDFQKGDIAEGYSVSREKKESFPLTVTSAQKNPTAFYLCASSIEGGRPSNQPQHFGDGTRLSIL.

The chain has TRBV5-4 and TRBJ1-1, with 7 bases lining up with TRBD1. Germline assignment: CDR1 SGHNT and CDR2 YYREEE (reference sequence). The CDR3 is 14 amino acids. The V gene end was trimmed by 6 bases and the J gene end by 5 bases; junction bases not matched to a gene: 10. CDR3 nucleotide sequence: TGTGCCAGCACCTCCCGAGGGGGCGAGACTGAAGCTTTCTTT. Translated, it gives CASTSRGGETEAFF. The full variable domain, its missing parts supplied by reference TRBV5-4 and TRBJ1-1, is ETGVTQSPTHLIKTRGQQVTLRCSSQSGHNTVSWYQQALGQGPQFIFQYYREEENGRGNFPPRFSGLQFPNYSSELNVNALELDDSALYLCASTSRGGETEAFFGQGTRLTVV.

The CDR3 DNA is TGTGCCAGCAGCTTGTTTTCTTTCAGAGGTAACACCGGGGAGCTGTTTTTT. Its protein is CASSLFSFRGNTGELFF. V is TRBV11-2 and J is TRBJ2-2; D not certain. Trimming left V 3 bases short and J 2 bases short, with 16 bases between. The V gene's germline CDR1 is SGHAT and CDR2 FQNNGV. The CDR3 is made up of 17 amino acids.

This rearrangement joins TRBV4-1 to TRBJ1-5; the D gene is possibly TRBD1 (5 bases). V was clipped by 2 bases and J by 0 bases, with 8 bases between them. This CDR3 has 15 amino acids. Germline CDR1 MGHRA, CDR2 YSYEKL. The CDR3 DNA follows: TGCGCCAGCAGCCAAACGGGGGTTAGCAATCAGCCCCAGCATTTT. Translated, it gives CASSQTGVSNQPQHF.

The chain couples TRBV7-2 to TRBJ2-5; 9 nucleotides agree with TRBD2. Looked up from germline, CDR1 is SGHTA and CDR2 is FQGNSA. This CDR3 is 15 amino acids long. J gave up 5 bases and V 3 bases, and 7 bases lay outside the gene matches. This chain's CDR3 is CASSFQRGAMETQYF. Written as DNA, the CDR3 is TGTGCCAGCAGCTTCCAGCGGGGGGCGATGGAGACCCAGTACTTC.

This chain links TRBV14 with TRBJ1-3; TRBD1 might be the D (5 bases). Trimming removed 1 base from V and 8 bases from J, with 21 bases in between. The CDR3 totals 17 residues. Per germline, CDR1 SGHDN and CDR2 FVKESK. The CDR3 nucleotides are TGTGCCAGCAGCCAAGTTCGACCGGGGACTGCCGCTGACACCATATATTTT. It yields the protein CASSQVRPGTAADTIYF.

CDR3 in DNA: TGTGCCAGCAGCTTAGCGGGGCAGGGCTATGGCTACACCTTC. Protein product: CASSLAGQGYGYTF. V and J are TRBV7-2 and TRBJ1-2; D might be TRBD1 (5 bases). The CDR3 contains 14 residues. Germline lookup yields CDR1 SGHTA and CDR2 FQGNSA. V was trimmed by 0 bases and J by 4 bases, leaving 9 bases between them. The whole variable domain, filled in from reference TRBV7-2 and TRBJ1-2, reads GAGVSQSPSNKVTEKGKDVELRCDPISGHTALYWYRQSLGQGLEFLIYFQGNSAPDKSGLPSDRFSAERTGGSVSTLTIQRTQQEDSAVYLCASSLAGQGYGYTFGSGTRLTVV.